One sample yielded the 17 T cell receptor beta chains listed below, sequenced in a study of spatial heterogeneity in lung cancer. In TCRdb, the 5' RACE reads were re-called with MiXCR into one record per CDR3 protein. The sample holds tens of thousands of distinct CDR3 sequences; roughly a fifth are singletons and the top ten take 21%. This sample's time point: blood at routine non-recurrence follow-up after resection. The sequencing here drew on PBMCs, taken at follow-up. These receptors were obtained from a male donor with early-stage non-small cell lung cancer.

This chain uses TRBV18 with TRBJ2-7, with D possibly TRBD1 on 5 matching bases. The ends were cut back, 3 bases at V and 4 bases at J, with 10 bases in the middle. The CDR3 sequence is 13 residues long. Germline V lookup: CDR1 KGHSH, CDR2 LQKENI. CDR3 protein: CASSPWGLYEQYV. The CDR3 region has the DNA TGTGCCAGCTCACCCTGGGGCTTATACGAGCAGTACGTC.

This clonotype was detected only a few times. The gene calls are TRBV20-1 and TRBJ2-7; D is ambiguous. Trimming shortened V by 5 bases and J by 0 bases, and 14 bases separated the two germline ends. The CDR3 totals 14 residues. Germline values: CDR1 DFQATT, CDR2 SNEGSKA (reference sequence). CDR3: CSALDEDSSYEQYF. The DNA of the CDR3 is TGCAGTGCTTTAGACGAGGATAGCTCCTACGAGCAGTACTTC.

This clonotype has more than one count but fewer than ten. V is TRBV23-1 and J is TRBJ2-1; D is unresolved. TRBV23-1 is noted as an ORF with a role that remains uncertain. The CDR3 runs to 15 residues. V was clipped by 3 bases and J by 8 bases, with 17 bases between them. CDR3 sequence (DNA): TGCGCCAGCAGTCATCCTCGAGGCCGCCTCCATGAGCAGTTCTTC. This sequence encodes CASSHPRGRLHEQFF.

This clonotype was seen more than once but under ten times. This chain uses TRBV4-3 with TRBJ2-3, with no clear D. V shed 0 bases and J shed 6 bases, with 13 bases lying between them. Germline lookup yields CDR1 LGHNA and CDR2 YSLEER. CDR3 size: 15 residues. In DNA form, the CDR3 reads TGCGCCAGCAGCCAAGATAACGTTCTAGGGGATACGCAGTATTTT. Protein sequence: CASSQDNVLGDTQYF.

The chain recombines TRBV4-3 with TRBJ1-6; D is ambiguous. CDR3 length equals 15 residues. V lost 1 base and J lost 8, with 12 bases in between. Germline loops: CDR1 LGHNA, CDR2 YSLEER. This CDR3 is CASSQARRGDSPLHF. CDR3 sequence (DNA): TGCGCCAGCAGCCAAGCCCGACGCGGAGATTCACCCCTCCACTTT.

This clonotype was detected ten times or more. V gene TRBV7-9 combines with J gene TRBJ1-5, with D uncertain. CDR1 SEHNR and CDR2 FQNEAQ come from the germline V gene (reference sequence). The CDR3 loop spans 13 amino acids. V was clipped by 4 bases and J by 13 bases, with 17 bases between them. Here the CDR3 reads CASSSEDWGRQHF. The CDR3 DNA sequence: TGTGCCAGCAGCTCCGAAGATTGGGGAAGACAGCATTTT.

This chain connects TRBV5-6 to TRBJ2-5; 9 nucleotides line up with TRBD1. The CDR3 has 13 amino acids. CDR1 and CDR2 from the germline V gene are SGHDT and YYEEEE. After removal of 4 bases from V and 5 bases from J, the junction contained 3 bases not matched to a gene. The CDR3 DNA reads as TGTGCCAGCAGCGGGACAGGGTGGGAGACCCAGTACTTC. This translates into CASSGTGWETQYF.

In its sample, this clonotype was seen a few times. The chain links TRBV6-2 or TRBV6-3 to TRBJ2-7, with D unclear. This CDR3 is 13 amino acids long. V was clipped by 5 bases and J by 0 bases, with 8 bases between them. CDR1 is MNHEY and CDR2 is SVGEGT in the germline V gene. CDR3 in amino acids: CASSIQNSYEQYV. CDR3 DNA: TGTGCCAGCAGTATTCAAAACTCCTACGAGCAGTACGTC.

The chain links TRBV6-5 to TRBJ1-2; 7 bases fit TRBD1. The CDR3 sequence is 12 residues long. The junction had 6 bases not matched to a gene; V was cut back by 5 bases and J by 9 bases. CDR1 MNHEY and CDR2 SVGAGI come from the germline V gene. CDR3 loop: CASSDRASSYTF. CDR3 coding DNA: TGTGCCAGCAGTGACAGGGCCAGTAGCTACACCTTC.

This clonotype was seen only once. The V gene is TRBV27, the J gene TRBJ1-1; 10 nucleotides agree with TRBD1. V lost 4 bases to trimming and J lost 1 base; unmatched junction nucleotides: 3. CDR3 length: 15 amino acids. Germline V gene data show CDR1 as MNHEY and CDR2 as SMNVEV (reference sequence). In DNA, the CDR3 is TGTGCCAGCAGTTCGTGGACAGGGGGGAACACTGAAGCTTTCTTT. Its translation: CASSSWTGGNTEAFF.

The sample holds a few counts of this clonotype. This sequence joins TRBV9 and TRBJ1-6, with D possibly being TRBD1 (5 bases). CDR3 length equals 15 residues. V dropped 0 bases and J dropped 7 bases, with 11 bases sitting between them. The germline V gene has CDR1 SGDLS and CDR2 YYNGEE. This chain's CDR3 is CASSVAQGSNSPLHF. CDR3 coding DNA: TGTGCCAGCAGCGTAGCGCAGGGTAGCAATTCACCCCTCCACTTT.

The V and J genes are TRBV18 and TRBJ1-1, with no clear D. The ends were cut back, 6 bases at V and 3 bases at J, with 20 bases in the middle. This CDR3 has 16 residues. Germline V lookup: CDR1 KGHSH, CDR2 LQKENI. The CDR3 bases are TGTGCCAGCTCGCCCAGGTTTTTAGGGAGGGACACTGAAGCTTTCTTT. This gives the protein CASSPRFLGRDTEAFF.

This rearrangement joins TRBV7-2 to TRBJ2-7; 10 bases are shared with TRBD2. After removal of 1 base from V and 5 bases from J, the junction contained 5 bases not matched to a gene. The CDR3 consists of 15 residues. Germline CDR1 and CDR2: SGHTA and FQGNSA. For the CDR3, the DNA is TGTGCCAGCAGCTTAGTGCCTAGCGGGAGTCACGAGCAGTACTTC. Amino acid sequence: CASSLVPSGSHEQYF.

In its sample, this clonotype was seen a few times. The chain is built from TRBV20-1 and TRBJ2-3; 7 bases match TRBD2. V shed 0 bases and J 4 bases; nucleotides not matched to a gene: 4. The CDR3 totals 14 residues. CDR1 is DFQATT and CDR2 is SNEGSKA in the germline V gene (reference sequence). CDR3 in DNA: TGCAGTGCTAGAGAGGCGGGAGTTTCAGATACGCAGTATTTT. Protein: CSAREAGVSDTQYF.

This clonotype came up many times. The CDR3 DNA reads as TGTGCCAGCAGCCTATACTTCGGACAGGGATACACCGGGGAGCTGTTTTTT. Translating gives CASSLYFGQGYTGELFF. This chain connects TRBV13 to TRBJ2-2; TRBD1 agrees at 8 bases. Germline V gene data show CDR1 as PRHDT and CDR2 as FYEKMQ (reference sequence). Trimming removed 5 bases from V and 3 bases from J; junction bases left unmatched: 11. The CDR3 length is 17 residues.

J is TRBJ1-2 and V is TRBV3-1; weak D call: TRBD1 (6 bases). Germline V gene lookup returns CDR1 LGHDT and CDR2 YNNKEL (reference sequence). This CDR3 is built from 14 residues. Trimming took 2 bases from V and 3 from J, leaving 10 bases between them. As DNA, the CDR3 is TGTGCCAGCAGCCAACGACAGGACTACTATGGCTACACCTTC. Residues: CASSQRQDYYGYTF. Full variable domain (missing parts from reference TRBV3-1 and TRBJ1-2): DTAVSQTPKYLVTQMGNDKSIKCEQNLGHDTMYWYKQDSKKFLKIMFSYNNKELIINETVPNRFSPKSPDKAHLNLHINSLELGDSAVYFCASSQRQDYYGYTFGSGTRLTVV.

This clonotype was counted only a few times. The chain joins TRBV7-8 to TRBJ2-2, with D perhaps matching TRBD2 (5 bases). The CDR3 length is 16 residues. Trimming stripped 1 base from V and 2 bases from J, with 11 bases between. Germline lookup yields CDR1 SGHVS and CDR2 FQNEAQ. CDR3 sequence: CASSLVGGSNTGELFF. The CDR3 nucleotides read TGTGCCAGCAGCTTAGTTGGAGGATCCAACACCGGGGAGCTGTTTTTT. Full variable domain (rest looked up from reference TRBV7-8 and TRBJ2-2): GAGVSQSPRYKVAKRGQDVALRCDPISGHVSLFWYQQALGQGPEFLTYFQNEAQLDKSGLPSDRFFAERPEGSVSTLKIQRTQQEDSAVYLCASSLVGGSNTGELFFGEGSRLTVL.